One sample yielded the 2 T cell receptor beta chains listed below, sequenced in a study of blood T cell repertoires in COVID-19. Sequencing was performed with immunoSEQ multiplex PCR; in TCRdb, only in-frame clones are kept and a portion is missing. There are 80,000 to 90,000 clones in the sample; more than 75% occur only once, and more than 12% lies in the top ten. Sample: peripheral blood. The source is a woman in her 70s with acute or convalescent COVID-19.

The CDR3 region has the DNA TGTGCCAGCAGTCTCACGGGGGGGCCGCTTAATGAGCAGTTCTTC. It is translated as CASSLTGGPLNEQFF. The V gene is TRBV28, the J gene TRBJ2-1, with 8 positions matching TRBD2. The V gene's germline CDR1 is MDHEN and CDR2 SYDVKM. V shed 5 bases and J 7 bases; nucleotides not matched to a gene: 10. CDR3 length equals 15 residues.

Here the CDR3 DNA reads TGTGCCAGCAGCTGGGCTAGCAGCACAGATACGCAGTATTTT. This gives the protein CASSWASSTDTQYF. The rearrangement uses TRBV11-3 and TRBJ2-3, with a tentative D call TRBD2 (5 bases). This CDR3 comprises 14 residues. V was clipped by 4 bases and J by 0 bases, with 8 bases between them. CDR1 and CDR2 from the germline V gene are SGHNT and YENEEA. The full variable domain, in which reference TRBV11-3 and TRBJ2-3 provide the parts outside the CDR3, is EAGVVQSPRYKIIEKKQPVAFWCNPISGHNTLYWYLQNLGQGPELLIRYENEEAVDDSQLPKDRFSAERLKGVDSTLKIQPAELGDSAVYLCASSWASSTDTQYFGPGTRLTVL.